This T cell receptor (beta chain) derives from a study of CD8+ T cells in alopecia areata. The wider study: Treatment of the treated patients consisted of oral tofacitinib, 5 to 10 mg twice daily. Tofacitinib ran for 6 to 18 months before 6 months off drug. Study results and caveats: One nonresponder makes the tie between baseline CD8+ expansion and response uncertain. Researchers report lesional scalp, most notably alopecia totalis/universalis, outstripped normal scalp in clonality.

The CDR3 loop spans 15 amino acids. The V end was cut by 5 bases, the J end by 2 bases, with 16 bases between. Germline V gene data show CDR1 as SEHNR and CDR2 as FQNEAQ (reference sequence). Extraction and reverse transcription of RNA yielded cDNA as the sequencing template. Produced via immunoSEQ multiplex PCR; TCRdb's table is partial and in-frame only. The table has some 88,000 clones, 40% to 50% seen once. A note on this clone: The antigen remains undetermined.

As to treatment: oral pan-JAK inhibitor, 5-10 mg twice daily. The sample in question was CD8+ T cells sorted from blood, obtained at week 24, from a patient treated with tofacitinib. This receptor was identified in a human donor with alopecia areata. The chain links TRBV7-9 to TRBJ2-7, with D unresolved. The DNA of the CDR3 is TGTGCCAGCAGCGAGGTGGATACAGATCCCTACGAGCAGTACTTC. Protein product: CASSEVDTDPYEQYF.